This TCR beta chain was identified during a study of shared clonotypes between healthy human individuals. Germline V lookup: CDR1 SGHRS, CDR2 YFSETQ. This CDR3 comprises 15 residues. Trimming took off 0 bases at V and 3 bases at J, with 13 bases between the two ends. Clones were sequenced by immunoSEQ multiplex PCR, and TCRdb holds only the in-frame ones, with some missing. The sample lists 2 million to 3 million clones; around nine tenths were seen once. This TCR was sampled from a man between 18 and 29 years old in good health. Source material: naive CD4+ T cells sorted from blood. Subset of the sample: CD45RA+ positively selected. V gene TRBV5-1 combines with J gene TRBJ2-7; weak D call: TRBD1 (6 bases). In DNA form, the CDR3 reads TGCGCCAGCAGCTTGGGGGGGCATCTCCTCTACGAGCAGTACTTC. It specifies CASSLGGHLLYEQYF.